The T cell receptor beta chain described here comes from a study of neurological immune-mediated disorders. Study outcomes and limitations: One related-CDR3 cluster, found by phylogenetic grouping, held repertoires of 18 of 34 multiple sclerosis patients and is a possible signature.

V lost 4 bases, J lost 4 bases, and 3 bases stayed unmatched. CDR3 size: 14 residues. Germline values: CDR1 SEHNR, CDR2 FQNEAQ (reference sequence). This clonotype appeared a few times. Its target is unknown. Synthesis of cDNA was performed by 5'RACE using 10-nucleotide random UMIs. Every sequencing run produced over 200 million TCR-beta sequences, and the sequences from any one run covered 15-18 subjects. TCRdb reanalysed the 5' RACE reads using MiXCR and keeps one entry per CDR3 protein. The data show some 60,000 distinct CDR3 sequences, with 2.5% seen just once and less than 3.5% held by the top ten.

The V call is TRBV7-9, the J call TRBJ2-3, with TRBD2 matching over 9 bases. Sequencing was performed on PBMCs. The clonotype originates from a man aged 45-60 years with multiple sclerosis. The CDR3 region has the DNA TGTGCCAGCAGCTCGGCGGGGGGGCCAGATACGCAGTATTTT. It specifies CASSSAGGPDTQYF.